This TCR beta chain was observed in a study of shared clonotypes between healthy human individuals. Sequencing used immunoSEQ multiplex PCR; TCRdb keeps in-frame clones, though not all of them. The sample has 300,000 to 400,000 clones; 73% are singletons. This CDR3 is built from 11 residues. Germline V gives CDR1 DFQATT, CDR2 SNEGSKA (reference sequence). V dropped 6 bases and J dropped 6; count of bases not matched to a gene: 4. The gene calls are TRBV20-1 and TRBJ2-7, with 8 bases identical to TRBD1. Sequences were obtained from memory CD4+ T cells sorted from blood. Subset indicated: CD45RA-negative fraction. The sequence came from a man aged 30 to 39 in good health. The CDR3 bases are TGCAGTGCAAGGACAGGGATCGAGCAGTACTTC. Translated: CSARTGIEQYF.